A selection of T cell receptor beta chains follows, all from one sample in a study of control samples from healthy donors and cancer patients. Assay used: immunoSEQ multiplex PCR; TCRdb lists only in-frame clones, some missing. The sample carries around 140,000 clones, 90% recorded once. The sample taken for sequencing was blood. The receptor source for this set is a middle-aged man in good health. Each CDR3 is given with its conserved first and last residue. D genes are given only for firm matches. Expanded clones are given a class, and other clones once, few, many or no size at all.

d_gene | abundance | j_gene | v_gene | len | CDR3aa | CDR3nt
TRBD2 | NA | TRBJ2-7 | TRBV27 | 14 | CASSLSGGADEQYF | TGTGCCAGCAGTTTGAGCGGGGGGGCCGACGAGCAGTACTTC
NA | NA | TRBJ1-4 | TRBV7-9 | 12 | CASSPDHEKLFF | TGTGCCAGCAGCCCCGACCATGAAAAACTGTTTTTT
NA | NA | TRBJ1-2 | TRBV24-1 | 13 | CATSDDNRDGYTF | TGTGCCACCAGTGATGACAACAGGGATGGCTACACCTTC
NA | few | TRBJ1-3 | TRBV11-2 | 14 | CASKSRGSGNTIYF | TGTGCCAGCAAGAGCAGGGGATCTGGAAACACCATATATTTT
TRBD2 | NA | TRBJ2-7 | TRBV19 | 17 | CASSSGNRGQRSYEQYF | TGTGCCAGTAGCAGCGGGAACCGGGGCCAGAGATCCTACGAGCAGTACTTC
NA | NA | TRBJ1-1 | TRBV7-9 | 14 | CASSQTGVNTEAFF | TGTGCCAGCAGCCAGACAGGCGTGAACACTGAAGCTTTCTTT
TRBD1 | NA | TRBJ1-4 | TRBV29-1 | 15 | CSVEAGQGAYEKLFF | TGCAGCGTTGAAGCGGGACAGGGGGCTTATGAAAAACTGTTTTTT
NA | NA | TRBJ1-2 | TRBV11-2 | 12 | CASSYRVGGYTF | TGTGCCAGCAGCTACAGGGTGGGCGGCTACACCTTC
NA | NA | TRBJ2-1 | TRBV9 | 16 | CASSRALGGRHNEQFF | TGTGCCAGCAGCCGCGCGCTGGGGGGTCGACACAATGAGCAGTTCTTC
NA | NA | TRBJ2-2 | TRBV12-3/TRBV12-4 | 11 | CASIRTGELFF | TGTGCCAGCATTCGGACCGGGGAGCTGTTTTTT
TRBD2 | NA | TRBJ2-7 | TRBV29-1 | 13 | CSARLAGKNEQYF | TGCAGCGCAAGACTAGCGGGGAAGAACGAGCAGTACTTC
NA | NA | TRBJ2-3 | TRBV7-3 | 14 | CASSLNSGTDTQYF | TGTGCCAGCAGCTTAAATAGCGGCACAGATACGCAGTATTTT
TRBD1 | NA | TRBJ2-7 | TRBV27 | 15 | CASSLSRGQAYEQYF | TGTGCCAGCAGTTTATCGAGGGGACAGGCCTACGAGCAGTACTTC
NA | NA | TRBJ2-4 | TRBV3-1/TRBV3-2 | 16 | CASSQVGGASKNIQYF | TGTGCCAGCAGCCAAGTCGGCGGAGCGTCCAAAAACATTCAGTACTTC
TRBD1 | NA | TRBJ2-7 | TRBV7-9 | 15 | CASSLKGQGPYEQYF | TGTGCCAGCAGCTTAAAGGGACAGGGACCCTACGAGCAGTACTTC
NA | NA | TRBJ2-3 | TRBV6-5 | 15 | CASRVDPPLPDTQYF | TGTGCCAGCAGGGTAGACCCACCACTCCCAGATACGCAGTATTTT
NA | NA | TRBJ1-1 | TRBV12-3/TRBV12-4 | 12 | CASSFTDTEAFF | TGTGCCAGCAGTTTCACGGACACTGAAGCTTTCTTT
NA | once | TRBJ2-7 | TRBV5-4 | 14 | CASSSKQGSYEQYF | TGTGCCAGCAGCTCCAAACAGGGCAGCTACGAGCAGTACTTC
NA | NA | TRBJ2-7 | TRBV14 | 11 | CASSHSYEQYF | TGTGCCAGCAGCCACAGCTACGAGCAGTACTTC
TRBD2 | NA | TRBJ2-2 | TRBV5-1 | 17 | CASSKGLAGLSTGELFF | TGCGCCAGCAGCAAAGGACTAGCGGGGCTAAGCACCGGGGAGCTGTTTTTT
TRBD2 | NA | TRBJ2-3 | TRBV7-8 | 15 | CASSLTSGDTDTQYF | TGTGCCAGCAGCTTAACTAGCGGGGACACAGATACGCAGTATTTT
NA | once | TRBJ2-2 | TRBV7-3 | 14 | CASSPTGYTGELFF | TGTGCCAGCAGCCCGACTGGATACACCGGGGAGCTGTTTTTT
NA | NA | TRBJ2-3 | TRBV7-3 | 13 | CASSDSPTDTQYF | TGTGCCAGCAGCGACTCTCCCACAGATACGCAGTATTTT
TRBD2 | once | TRBJ2-3 | TRBV11-2 | 16 | CASSLSSGAGEDTQYF | TGTGCCAGCAGCTTAAGTTCCGGGGCGGGGGAAGATACGCAGTATTTT
NA | NA | TRBJ1-2 | TRBV5-4 | 14 | CASSLGRADYGYTF | TGTGCCAGCAGCTTGGGCAGGGCTGACTATGGCTACACCTTC
NA | NA | TRBJ1-5 | TRBV19 | 12 | CASSIETQPQHF | TGTGCCAGTAGTATAGAGACTCAGCCCCAGCATTTT
NA | once | TRBJ2-3 | TRBV6-6 | 14 | CASHRGGTTDTQYF | TGTGCCAGCCATCGCGGGGGCACCACAGATACGCAGTATTTT